This T cell receptor beta chain derives from a study of blood T cell repertoires in COVID-19. Looking at the study overall: Spain, Italy and the United States supplied samples that represented acute and convalescent COVID-19. Sample material is recorded as cDNA or gDNA derived from T cells, B-cell-depleted T cells, or PBMCs.

Per the authors' pipeline: The assay estimated nucleated cells by amplifying reference gene primers. The protocol was immunoSEQ multiplex PCR, while the TCRdb copy is restricted to in-frame clones and leaves out a portion. That table is the source of V, J and clone size, and D and trimming were worked out from the DNA. The table includes 210,000 or so clones, around 86% detected once. The V gene's germline CDR1 is KGHDR and CDR2 SFDVKD. The V gene lost 3 bases and the J gene lost 3 bases, with 7 bases spanning the gap. This CDR3 contains 13 residues. V and J are TRBV24-1 and TRBJ1-2; D gene uncertain. The sample taken for sequencing was peripheral blood. This clonotype originated in a man aged 35-49 years with acute or convalescent COVID-19. As DNA, the CDR3 is TGTGCCACCAGTGATCCAGTTGACTATGGCTACACCTTC. It is translated as CATSDPVDYGYTF.